This T cell receptor (beta chain) derives from a study of T cell responses to AZD1222 COVID-19 vaccine. In regard to this clone: Its antigen is not known.

Sequencing used immunoSEQ multiplex PCR; TCRdb keeps in-frame clones, though not all of them. Of around 80,000 clones listed, approximately 91% are singletons. The CDR3 spans 14 residues. Germline V CDR1 and CDR2: SEHNR, FQNEAQ (reference sequence). Trimming removed 1 base at V and 2 bases at J, with 7 bases between. Broader study findings: Reportedly, nearly half the spike-specific TCRs target unmutated variant regions.

The V and J genes are TRBV7-9 and TRBJ2-3; D unresolved. The clonotype originates from an adult in good health. Sample: peripheral blood, taken on day 0 of AZD1222 vaccination. In nucleotides, the CDR3 is TGTGCCAGCAGCTTAGGCGGCTACACAGATACGCAGTATTTT. This sequence encodes CASSLGGYTDTQYF. The full variable domain, in which reference TRBV7-9 and TRBJ2-3 provide the parts outside the CDR3, is DTGVSQNPRHKITKRGQNVTFRCDPISEHNRLYWYRQTLGQGPEFLTYFQNEAQLEKSRLLSDRFSAERPKGSFSTLEIQRTEQGDSAMYLCASSLGGYTDTQYFGPGTRLTVL.